This T cell receptor beta chain is drawn from a study of T cells after posttransplantation cyclophosphamide. Only in-frame clones appear in the TCRdb table, and some are missing; sequencing was by immunoSEQ multiplex PCR. This sample has 10,000 to 15,000 clones, each found more than once. The study, taken as a whole, reports: Tissue-infiltrating T cells from skin or gut overlapped little with blood T cells. Recipient CMV seropositivity and CMV reactivation strongly tracked TRB clonality. Donor-recipient repertoire similarity was low at 1-2 months, rising over year one.

Germline V CDR1 and CDR2: MNHEY, SMNVEV (reference sequence). The J segment lost 5 bases and the V segment lost 6 bases, leaving 5 bases of the junction unmatched. CDR3 length: 14 amino acids. Busulfan-fludarabine conditioning, marrow transplant, and cyclophosphamide on days +3 and +4 were administered. Many counts were recorded for this clone. As yet, its antigen is unknown. The material sequenced was PBMCs, taken after allogeneic stem cell transplant with posttransplant cyclophosphamide. The receptor was isolated from a female patient in her thirties or forties who received an allogeneic stem cell transplant from an unrelated donor, was CMV-positive, and had acute GVHD only. The T cells may come from the graft donor. This chain connects TRBV27 to TRBJ2-1, with TRBD1 matching 9 bases. In nucleotides, the CDR3 is TGTGCCAGCAGATTACAGGGGGCAAACAATGAGCAGTTCTTC. Protein product: CASRLQGANNEQFF.